Listed below are T cell receptor beta chains from one sample, sequenced in a study of blood T cells in healthy people across ages. MiXCR, run by TCRdb on the 5' RACE reads, gives a single entry per CDR3 protein. The data contain about 1.4 million distinct CDR3 sequences, approximately 59% of them seen just once; the ten biggest clones take up about 6.3%. Sequences were obtained from blood. The receptors originated from a man in his late teens or twenties in good health. CDR3s include the opening cysteine and the closing phenylalanine or tryptophan. D genes are given only for firm matches. Not every row has a clone size; where given, it reads once, few, many or a size class.

V gene	J gene	D gene	clone size	CDR3 protein	CDR3 DNA
TRBV5-1	TRBJ2-3	-	-	CASSPKTLPPDTQYF	TGCGCCAGCAGCCCGAAGACCCTCCCCCCAGATACGCAGTATTTT
TRBV20-1	TRBJ1-1	-	-	CSARPGDTEAFF	TGCAGTGCCCGACCGGGGGACACTGAAGCTTTCTTT
TRBV10-3	TRBJ2-7	TRBD1	many	CAISGTDREVPKSIHEQYF	TGTGCCATCAGTGGGACGGACAGGGAAGTCCCAAAGTCTATCCACGAGCAGTACTTC
TRBV20-1	TRBJ2-1	-	-	CSASIPRQVNNEQFF	TGCAGTGCATCCATCCCAAGGCAGGTTAACAATGAGCAGTTCTTC
TRBV7-9	TRBJ1-1	-	-	CASTDIDVGTEAFF	TGTGCCAGCACCGACATAGATGTCGGCACTGAAGCTTTCTTT
TRBV6-5	TRBJ1-5	-	once	CASQSADHQPQHF	TGTGCCAGCCAATCAGCCGACCATCAGCCCCAGCATTTT
TRBV29-1	TRBJ1-2	-	-	CSVEGRGGYGYTF	TGCAGCGTTGAGGGGCGGGGTGGCTATGGCTACACCTTC
TRBV27	TRBJ2-7	-	-	CASRHLGSYEQYF	TGTGCCAGCAGACACTTGGGTTCCTACGAGCAGTACTTC
TRBV25-1	TRBJ2-7	-	-	CASSDFHRYEQYF	TGTGCCAGCAGTGACTTTCACCGCTACGAGCAGTACTTC
TRBV27	TRBJ1-1	-	few	CASSLSAMNTEAFF	TGTGCCAGCAGTTTGTCAGCAATGAACACAGAAGCTTTCTTT
TRBV6-1	TRBJ2-1	TRBD2	-	CASSESSSGGGYNEQFF	TGTGCCAGCAGTGAGTCGTCTAGCGGGGGGGGATACAATGAGCAGTTCTTC
TRBV6-1	TRBJ1-5	-	-	CASSKRPLVGNQPQHF	TGTGCCAGCAGTAAGCGTCCCCTCGTCGGCAATCAGCCCCAGCATTTT
TRBV27	TRBJ2-2	TRBD1	-	CASSSRQGRTGELFF	TGTGCCAGCAGTTCGAGACAGGGTCGTACCGGGGAGCTGTTTTTT